Below are 9 T cell receptor beta chains sequenced from a single sample in a study of control samples from healthy donors and cancer patients. Data came from immunoSEQ multiplex PCR; TCRdb stores just in-frame clones and leaves some out. The data contain tens of thousands of clones, 85% to 95% of them singletons. The source material was blood. These receptors came from a man aged 25-45 years in good health.

The rearrangement joins TRBV27 to TRBJ1-1; D uncertain. Germline loops: CDR1 MNHEY, CDR2 SMNVEV (reference sequence). This CDR3 is 13 amino acids long. The V end was cut by 7 bases, the J end by 4 bases, with 13 bases between. CDR3 sequence (DNA): TGTGCCAGCACTTCCCGGGGTAGCACTGAAGCTTTCTTT. It specifies CASTSRGSTEAFF.

V and J are TRBV4-1 and TRBJ2-5; 7 positions agree with TRBD1. V was pared by 2 bases and J by 1 base, with 4 bases of the junction left unmatched. Germline lookup yields CDR1 MGHRA and CDR2 YSYEKL. This CDR3 is 15 amino acids long. The CDR3 protein is CASSQLTGSQETQYF. The CDR3 DNA is TGCGCCAGCAGCCAACTGACAGGGTCCCAAGAGACCCAGTACTTC.

The rearrangement uses TRBV19 and TRBJ2-1; 15 bases fit TRBD2. V lost 2 bases to trimming and J lost 7 bases; unmatched junction nucleotides: 3. Germline V CDR1 and CDR2: LNHDA, SQIVND (reference sequence). The CDR3 loop spans 16 amino acids. The CDR3: CASSIRTSGGGNEQFF. CDR3 nucleotide sequence: TGTGCCAGTAGTATAAGGACTAGCGGGGGGGGAAATGAGCAGTTCTTC.

The rearrangement joins TRBV30 to TRBJ2-7, with TRBD1 identical over 7 bases. The CDR3 length is 13 residues. Germline V gene lookup returns CDR1 GTSNPN and CDR2 SVGIG (reference sequence). V dropped 5 bases and J dropped 1; count of bases not matched to a gene: 5. CDR3 protein: CAWGETGSYEQYF. In DNA form, the CDR3 reads TGTGCCTGGGGGGAGACAGGGTCCTACGAGCAGTACTTC.

The CDR3 coding sequence is TGTGCCAGCAGTGAGGCGGGGGCCTACGAGCAGTACTTC. Its protein product is CASSEAGAYEQYF. J is TRBJ2-7 and V is TRBV2; 7 nucleotides line up with TRBD2. This CDR3 spans 13 amino acids. Germline trimming cut 3 bases from V and 2 bases from J; bases unmatched to any gene: 1. The germline V gene encodes CDR1 SNHLY and CDR2 FYNNEI.

The chain uses TRBV2 and TRBJ2-2; 8 nucleotides match TRBD2. The CDR3 length is 15 residues. Per the germline V gene, CDR1 is SNHLY and CDR2 is FYNNEI. V was clipped by 8 bases and J by 0 bases; unmatched bases: 5. CDR3 sequence reads: CASGRREANTGELFF. The CDR3 bases are TGTGCCAGCGGTCGGCGGGAGGCGAACACCGGGGAGCTGTTTTTT.

This chain connects TRBV7-9 to TRBJ2-2, with a tentative D call TRBD1 (5 bases). The CDR3 has 15 amino acids. V lost 4 bases, J lost 1 base, and 10 bases lay in between. Germline loops: CDR1 SEHNR, CDR2 FQNEAQ (reference sequence). Here the CDR3 reads CASSSGHLNTGELFF. CDR3 in DNA: TGTGCCAGCAGCTCTGGACACCTGAACACCGGGGAGCTGTTTTTT.

This chain connects TRBV28 to TRBJ1-5, with D unclear. The CDR3 contains 15 residues. Germline values: CDR1 MDHEN, CDR2 SYDVKM. The V end lost 6 bases, the J end lost 0 bases, and 12 bases lay between the germline ends. DNA for the CDR3: TGTGCCAGCAGCCCCCGCGCGATTAGCAATCAGCCCCAGCATTTT. Its protein product is CASSPRAISNQPQHF.

The rearrangement uses TRBV5-4 and TRBJ1-2, with no clear D. V lost 4 bases to trimming and J lost 8 bases, with 15 bases between them. Germline V gives CDR1 SGHNT, CDR2 YYREEE (reference sequence). The CDR3 has 13 amino acids. The chain's CDR3 is CASSHRSTGGYTF. The CDR3 coding sequence is TGTGCCAGCAGCCACCGCTCGACGGGAGGCTACACCTTC.